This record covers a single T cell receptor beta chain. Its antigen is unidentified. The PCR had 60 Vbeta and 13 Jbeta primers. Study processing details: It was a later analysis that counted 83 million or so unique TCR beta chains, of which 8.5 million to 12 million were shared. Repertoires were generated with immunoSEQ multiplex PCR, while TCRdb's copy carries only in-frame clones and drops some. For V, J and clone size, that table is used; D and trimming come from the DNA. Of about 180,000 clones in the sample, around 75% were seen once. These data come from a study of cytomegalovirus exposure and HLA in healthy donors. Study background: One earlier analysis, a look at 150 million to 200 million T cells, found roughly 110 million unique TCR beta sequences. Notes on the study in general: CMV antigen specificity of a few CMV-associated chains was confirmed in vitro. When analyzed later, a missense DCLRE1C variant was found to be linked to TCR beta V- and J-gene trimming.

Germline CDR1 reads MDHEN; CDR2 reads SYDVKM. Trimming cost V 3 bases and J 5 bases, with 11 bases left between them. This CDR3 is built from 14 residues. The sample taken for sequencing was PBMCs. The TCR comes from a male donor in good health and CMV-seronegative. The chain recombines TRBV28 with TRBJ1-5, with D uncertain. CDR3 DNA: TGTGCCAGCAGTTTGATGGAGGGCGATCAGCCCCAGCATTTT. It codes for CASSLMEGDQPQHF.